The clone carrying this T cell receptor (beta chain) was detected a few times. Its target is not known. This sample was included in a study of blood T cells in healthy people across ages. Next came a second PCR, run for about 7 to 12 cycles, which used a sample-barcoded 5' primer along with a J-beta primer mix. MiXCR, run by TCRdb on the 5' RACE reads, gives a single entry per CDR3 protein. This table has some 1.4 million distinct CDR3 sequences, 42% appearing once. Study results and limitations: PBMC samples, being unsorted, prevented any conclusive comparison of naive and antigen-experienced cells.

This CDR3 region has 14 residues. The V gene's germline CDR1 is MNHNS and CDR2 SASEGT. J was trimmed by 8 bases and V by 3 bases; bases with no gene match: 7. The clonotype comes from a young woman in good health. The chain joins TRBV6-1 to TRBJ2-3; 8 positions match TRBD1. Sequencing was done on a sample of blood. The chain's CDR3 is CASSEVDRVGTQYF. The CDR3 region has the DNA TGTGCCAGCAGTGAGGTGGACAGGGTCGGTACGCAGTATTTT.